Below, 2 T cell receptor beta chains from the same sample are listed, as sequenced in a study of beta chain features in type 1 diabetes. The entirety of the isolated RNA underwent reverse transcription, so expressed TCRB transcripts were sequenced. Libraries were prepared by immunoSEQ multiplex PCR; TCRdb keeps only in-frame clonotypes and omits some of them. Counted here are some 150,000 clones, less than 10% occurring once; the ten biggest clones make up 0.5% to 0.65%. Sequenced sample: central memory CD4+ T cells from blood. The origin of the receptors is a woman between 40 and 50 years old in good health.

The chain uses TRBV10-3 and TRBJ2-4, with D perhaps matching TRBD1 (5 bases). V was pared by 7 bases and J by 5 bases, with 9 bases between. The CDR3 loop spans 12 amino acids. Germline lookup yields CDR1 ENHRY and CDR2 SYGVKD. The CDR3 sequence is CAIKDTENIQYF. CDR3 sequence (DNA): TGTGCCATCAAGGACACGGAAAACATTCAGTACTTC.

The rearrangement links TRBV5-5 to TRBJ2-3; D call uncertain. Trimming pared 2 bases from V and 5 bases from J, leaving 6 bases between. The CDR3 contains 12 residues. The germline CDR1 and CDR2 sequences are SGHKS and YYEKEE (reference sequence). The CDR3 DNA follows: TGTGCCAGCAGCTTCTACGGAGATACGCAGTATTTT. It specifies CASSFYGDTQYF.